These 20 T cell receptor beta chains originate from one sample sequenced in a study of cytotoxic CD8 clonotypes in ibrutinib-treated CLL. Assay: immunoSEQ multiplex PCR; the TCRdb copy retains only in-frame clones and omits some. The repertoire consists of 150,000 to 250,000 clones, with over 60% occurring once and the leading ten covering around an eighth. Sample: PBMCs, taken after 24 months of ibrutinib treatment. These receptors were taken from a human donor with chronic lymphocytic leukemia.

The V and J genes are TRBV5-1 and TRBJ2-7; 14 bases are a match to TRBD2. J gave up 3 bases and V 4 bases, and 3 bases lay outside the gene matches. The length of the CDR3 is 15 residues. The germline CDR1 and CDR2 sequences are SGHRS and YFSETQ. The CDR3 nucleotides read TGCGCCAGCAGCCACGGGACTAGCGGGGGCTACGAGCAGTACTTC. Amino acid sequence: CASSHGTSGGYEQYF.

The rearrangement joins TRBV25-1 to TRBJ2-4; 10 bases fit TRBD1. The CDR3 covers 14 residues. V lost 1 base, J lost 11 bases, and 5 bases stayed unmatched. Germline CDR1 MGHDK, CDR2 SYGVNS. The CDR3: CASSEFVTGGLQYF. The CDR3 nucleotides are TGTGCCAGCAGTGAATTTGTGACAGGGGGCCTTCAGTACTTC.

This rearrangement joins TRBV25-1 to TRBJ1-1; D gene unclear. Germline V gene sequence: CDR1 MGHDK, CDR2 SYGVNS. The CDR3 is made up of 14 amino acids. V was pared by 5 bases and J by 2 bases, with 12 bases between. CDR3 sequence reads: CASSRQSLNTEAFF. DNA of the CDR3: TGTGCCAGCAGTCGGCAGAGTTTAAACACTGAAGCTTTCTTT.

J is TRBJ1-1 and V is TRBV28; 9 nucleotides line up with TRBD1. Losses at the gene ends were 4 bases for V and 6 bases for J; bases not matched to a gene: 9. This CDR3 spans 15 amino acids. The V gene's germline CDR1 is MDHEN and CDR2 SYDVKM. The DNA of the CDR3 is TGTGCCAGCAGTTCACAGGGGGCGCGTTCGTCTGAAGCTTTCTTT. This gives the protein CASSSQGARSSEAFF.

The CDR3: CASSLTGGPSYNEQFF. The CDR3 DNA is TGTGCCAGCAGCTTAACAGGGGGCCCGTCCTACAATGAGCAGTTCTTC. The chain has TRBV13 and TRBJ2-1; 9 nucleotides agree with TRBD1. Trimming at V came to 2 bases and at J to 1 base, leaving 3 bases not matched to a gene. The CDR3 consists of 16 residues. Germline values: CDR1 PRHDT, CDR2 FYEKMQ (reference sequence).

V usage is TRBV11-2 and J usage is TRBJ2-7, with 7 bases lining up with TRBD1. The CDR3 spans 11 residues. The ends lost 5 bases at V and 10 bases at J; junction bases unmatched: 5. Germline CDR1 is SGHAT and CDR2 is FQNNGV. This CDR3 reads CASSQDREQYF. For the CDR3, the DNA is TGTGCCAGCAGCCAAGACAGGGAACAGTACTTC.

This clone was seen a few times. J is TRBJ2-1 and V is TRBV27; D possibly corresponds to TRBD2 (5 bases). The germline V gene encodes CDR1 MNHEY and CDR2 SMNVEV (reference sequence). The CDR3 length is 16 residues. V gave up 4 bases and J gave up 3 bases, with 16 bases separating them. Here the CDR3 reads CASSSRFDDYYNEQFF. For the CDR3, the DNA is TGTGCCAGCAGTTCGCGGTTCGATGACTACTACAATGAGCAGTTCTTC.

The genes are TRBV29-1 and TRBJ1-2; maybe TRBD1 (5 bases). CDR1 and CDR2 from the germline V gene are SQVTM and ANQGSEA. Trimming left V 5 bases short and J 3 bases short, with 16 bases between. The CDR3 totals 14 residues. The CDR3 nucleotides read TGCAGCGTTCGACTAGAGAGGACATACTATGGCTACACCTTC. Protein: CSVRLERTYYGYTF.

V gene TRBV6-5 combines with J gene TRBJ2-1; 14 bases line up with TRBD2. Trimming took 2 bases from V and 3 from J; bases not matched to a gene: 0. CDR1 and CDR2 from the germline V gene are MNHEY and SVGAGI. The length of the CDR3 is 16 residues. Here the CDR3 reads CASSYGLAGGYNEQFF. In DNA, the CDR3 is TGTGCCAGCAGTTACGGACTAGCGGGGGGCTACAATGAGCAGTTCTTC.

The chain couples TRBV9 to TRBJ2-7; D call uncertain. Germline V CDR1 and CDR2: SGDLS, YYNGEE. Trimming left V 5 bases short and J 3 bases short, with 15 bases between. CDR3 size: 14 residues. CDR3 sequence: CASSSSPDVYEQYF. The CDR3 DNA reads as TGTGCCAGCAGTTCGTCTCCGGACGTCTACGAGCAGTACTTC.

This clone is a singleton in its sample. CDR3 region: CASSQDVGGFYEQYF. CDR3 nucleotide sequence: TGCGCCAGCAGCCAAGATGTAGGGGGCTTCTACGAGCAGTACTTC. The chain joins TRBV4-3 to TRBJ2-7; 7 bases are a match to TRBD1. J was trimmed by 3 bases and V by 0 bases; bases with no gene match: 5. CDR1 and CDR2 from the germline V gene are LGHNA and YSLEER. The CDR3 length is 15 residues.

V and J are TRBV4-1 and TRBJ2-3; tentative D call: TRBD2 (6 bases). V was trimmed by 4 bases and J by 5 bases, leaving 16 bases between them. CDR1 MGHRA and CDR2 YSYEKL come from the germline V gene. The CDR3 runs to 15 residues. Here the CDR3 reads CASSLSSGSLDTQYF. DNA of the CDR3: TGCGCCAGCAGCCTATCGTCCGGGAGCTTAGATACGCAGTATTTT.

CDR3 coding DNA: TGTGCCACCTACTTAGTCAATGAGCAGTACTTC. Amino acid sequence: CATYLVNEQYF. V usage is TRBV2 and J usage is TRBJ2-7; D gene ambiguous. Trimming left V 10 bases short and J 7 bases short, with 14 bases between. From germline, CDR1 is SNHLY and CDR2 FYNNEI. The CDR3 spans 11 residues.

This clone has only one observation. V is TRBV5-1 and J is TRBJ2-7; a possible D gene is TRBD1 (6 bases). The germline CDR1 and CDR2 sequences are SGHRS and YFSETQ. This CDR3 is 14 amino acids long. V dropped 0 bases and J dropped 4 bases, with 11 bases sitting between them. CDR3 region: CASSLAGAPYEQYF. The DNA for the CDR3 is TGCGCCAGCAGCTTGGCAGGGGCCCCATACGAGCAGTACTTC. Full variable domain (remainder filled in from reference TRBV5-1 and TRBJ2-7): KAGVTQTPRYLIKTRGQQVTLSCSPISGHRSVSWYQQTPGQGLQFLFEYFSETQRNKGNFPGRFSGRQFSNSRSEMNVSTLELGDSALYLCASSLAGAPYEQYFGPGTRLTVT.

This clone was picked up a small number of times. This chain uses TRBV4-2 with TRBJ1-4; possible D gene TRBD1, 5 bases. The CDR3 spans 15 residues. The V gene lost 1 base and the J gene lost 6 bases, with 12 bases spanning the gap. Germline values: CDR1 LGHNA, CDR2 YNFKEQ. The CDR3 nucleotides read TGTGCCAGCAGCCAAGCCGGGACTGACTATGAAAAACTGTTTTTT. Its protein is CASSQAGTDYEKLFF.

This clone was observed a few times. This chain joins TRBV5-1 and TRBJ2-1, with 7 bases identical to TRBD2. The CDR3 consists of 11 residues. Per the germline V gene, CDR1 is SGHRS and CDR2 is YFSETQ. Germline trimming cut 7 bases from V and 10 bases from J; bases unmatched to any gene: 5. CDR3 region: CASRLSGEQFF. The DNA for the CDR3 is TGCGCCAGCCGCCTTAGCGGGGAGCAGTTCTTC.

J is TRBJ1-2 and V is TRBV5-4; D unclear. With 0 bases removed from V and 6 bases from J, the gap between germline ends came to 9 bases. In germline, CDR1 is SGHNT, CDR2 YYREEE (reference sequence). The CDR3 has 13 amino acids. CDR3 amino acids: CASSLAAVHGYTF. The CDR3, as DNA: TGTGCCAGCAGCTTGGCAGCAGTACATGGCTACACCTTC.

This chain connects TRBV30 to TRBJ1-5; no reliable D call. Germline V gene sequence: CDR1 GTSNPN, CDR2 SVGIG (reference sequence). The V end was cut by 3 bases, the J end by 2 bases, with 11 bases between. The CDR3 runs to 14 residues. This CDR3 is CAWRGRTRNQPQHF. The CDR3 DNA follows: TGTGCCTGGAGGGGTCGGACCCGCAATCAGCCCCAGCATTTT.

The chain employs TRBV9 and TRBJ2-1; 7 bases match TRBD2. With 0 bases clipped from V and 7 bases from J, the junction kept 7 bases outside the gene matches. The CDR3 covers 15 residues. Germline values: CDR1 SGDLS, CDR2 YYNGEE. The CDR3 bases are TGTGCCAGCAGCGTAGTAGGGCTAGCGGCTAATGAGCAGTTCTTC. The encoded protein is CASSVVGLAANEQFF.

The V call is TRBV15, the J call TRBJ2-1; no reliable D call. Trimming pared 4 bases from V and 8 bases from J, leaving 12 bases between. Germline loops: CDR1 LNHNV, CDR2 YYDKDF (reference sequence). This CDR3 comprises 13 residues. The DNA of the CDR3 is TGTGCCACCAGCAACGACCACGGCGATGAGCAGTTCTTC. This gives the protein CATSNDHGDEQFF.